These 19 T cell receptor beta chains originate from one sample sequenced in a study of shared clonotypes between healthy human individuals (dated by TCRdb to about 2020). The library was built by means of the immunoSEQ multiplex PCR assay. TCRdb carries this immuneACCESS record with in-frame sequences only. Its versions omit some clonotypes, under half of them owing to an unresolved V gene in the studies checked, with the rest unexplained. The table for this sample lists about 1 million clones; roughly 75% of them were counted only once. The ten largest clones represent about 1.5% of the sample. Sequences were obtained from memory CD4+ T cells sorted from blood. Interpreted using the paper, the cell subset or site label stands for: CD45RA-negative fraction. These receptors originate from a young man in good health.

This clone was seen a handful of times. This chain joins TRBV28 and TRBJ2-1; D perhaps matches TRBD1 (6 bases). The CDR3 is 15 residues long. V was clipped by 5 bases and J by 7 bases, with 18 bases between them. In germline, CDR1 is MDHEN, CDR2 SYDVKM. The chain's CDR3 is CASSPRNHRGNEQFF. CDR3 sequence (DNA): TGTGCCAGCAGTCCGCGAAACCATAGGGGGAATGAGCAGTTCTTC.

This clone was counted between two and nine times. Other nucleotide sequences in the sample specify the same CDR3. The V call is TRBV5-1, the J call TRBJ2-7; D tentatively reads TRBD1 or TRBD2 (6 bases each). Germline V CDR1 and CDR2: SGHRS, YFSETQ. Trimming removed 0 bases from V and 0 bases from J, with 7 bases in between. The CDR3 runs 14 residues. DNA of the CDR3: TGCGCCAGCAGCTTGGAGGGGGGCTCCTACGAGCAGTACTTC. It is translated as CASSLEGGSYEQYF.

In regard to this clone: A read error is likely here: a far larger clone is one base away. This chain's CDR3 is CSAARGREELLF. Written as DNA, the CDR3 is TGCAGCGCCGCCCGGGGGAGAGAGGAGCTGCTTTTT. The chain couples TRBV29-1 to TRBJ2-2, with D perhaps matching TRBD2 (6 bases). CDR1 is SQVTM, CDR2 ANQGSEA, per germline. The CDR3 length is 12 residues.

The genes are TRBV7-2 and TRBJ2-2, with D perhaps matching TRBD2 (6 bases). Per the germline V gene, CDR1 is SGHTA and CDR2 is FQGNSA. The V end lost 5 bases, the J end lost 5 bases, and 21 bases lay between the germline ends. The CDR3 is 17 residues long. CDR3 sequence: CASSPPHGAGKTGELFF. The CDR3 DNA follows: TGTGCCAGCAGCCCCCCCCACGGGGCGGGAAAAACCGGGGAGCTGTTTTTT.

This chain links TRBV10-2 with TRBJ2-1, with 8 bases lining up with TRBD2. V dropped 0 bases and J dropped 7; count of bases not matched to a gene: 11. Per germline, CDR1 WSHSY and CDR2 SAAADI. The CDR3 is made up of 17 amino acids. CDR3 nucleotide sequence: TGCGCCAGCAGTGAGTCTAGCGGGGTATCAGGGTCGAATGAGCAGTTCTTC. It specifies CASSESSGVSGSNEQFF.

DNA for the CDR3: TGTGCCAGCAGCCAAGGCGGACAAGAGACCCAGTACTTC. Translated: CASSQGGQETQYF. The V call is TRBV7-2, the J call TRBJ2-5; D call uncertain. The CDR3 extends over 13 amino acids. Germline V gene lookup returns CDR1 SGHTA and CDR2 FQGNSA. V was trimmed by 5 bases and J by 2 bases, leaving 9 bases between them.

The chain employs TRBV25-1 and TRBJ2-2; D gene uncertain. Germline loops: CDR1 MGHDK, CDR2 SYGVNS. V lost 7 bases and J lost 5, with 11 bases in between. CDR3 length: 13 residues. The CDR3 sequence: CASNFGFTGELFF. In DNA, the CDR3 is TGTGCCAGCAACTTTGGTTTTACCGGGGAGCTGTTTTTT.

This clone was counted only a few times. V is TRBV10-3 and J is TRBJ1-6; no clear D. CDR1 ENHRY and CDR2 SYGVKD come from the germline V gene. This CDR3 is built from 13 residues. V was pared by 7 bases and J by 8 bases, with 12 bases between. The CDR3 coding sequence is TGTGCCATCACAGTGCAGGTTGATTCACCCCTCCACTTT. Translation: CAITVQVDSPLHF.

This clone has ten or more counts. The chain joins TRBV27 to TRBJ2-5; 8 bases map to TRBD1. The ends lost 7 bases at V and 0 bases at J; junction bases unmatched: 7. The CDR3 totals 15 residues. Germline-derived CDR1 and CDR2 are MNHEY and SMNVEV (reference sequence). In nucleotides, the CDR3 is TGTGCCAGCATGAGGGCAGGGGGCTACCAAGAGACCCAGTACTTC. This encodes CASMRAGGYQETQYF.

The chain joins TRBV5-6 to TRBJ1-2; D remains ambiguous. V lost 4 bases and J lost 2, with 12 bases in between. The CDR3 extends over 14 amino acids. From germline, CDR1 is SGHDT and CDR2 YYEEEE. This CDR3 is CASSAPTQNYGYTF. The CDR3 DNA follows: TGTGCCAGCAGCGCACCGACACAAAACTATGGCTACACCTTC.

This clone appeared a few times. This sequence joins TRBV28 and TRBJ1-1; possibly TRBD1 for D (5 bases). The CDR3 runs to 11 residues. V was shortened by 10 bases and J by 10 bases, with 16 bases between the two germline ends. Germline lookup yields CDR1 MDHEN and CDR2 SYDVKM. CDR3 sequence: CATKLQGRAFF. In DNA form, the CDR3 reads TGTGCCACCAAGCTTCAGGGTAGAGCTTTCTTT.

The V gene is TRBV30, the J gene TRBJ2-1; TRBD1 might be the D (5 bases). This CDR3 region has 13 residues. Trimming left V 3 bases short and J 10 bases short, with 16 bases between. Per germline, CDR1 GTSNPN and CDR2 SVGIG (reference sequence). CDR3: CAWRLVGLGEQFF. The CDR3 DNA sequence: TGTGCCTGGAGGCTAGTGGGGCTTGGAGAGCAGTTCTTC.

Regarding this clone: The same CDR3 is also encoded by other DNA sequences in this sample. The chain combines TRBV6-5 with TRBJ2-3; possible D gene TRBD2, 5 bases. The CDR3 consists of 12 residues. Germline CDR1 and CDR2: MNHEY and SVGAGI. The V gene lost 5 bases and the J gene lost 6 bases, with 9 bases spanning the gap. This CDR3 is CASSPGGDTQYF. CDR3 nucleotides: TGTGCCAGCAGTCCGGGCGGGGATACGCAGTATTTT.

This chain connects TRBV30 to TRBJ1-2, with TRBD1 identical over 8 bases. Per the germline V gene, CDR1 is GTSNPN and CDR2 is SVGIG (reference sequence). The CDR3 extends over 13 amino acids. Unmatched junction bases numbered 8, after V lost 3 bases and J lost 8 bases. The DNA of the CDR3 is TGTGCCTGGAGCCAATGGACAGGGAGAGGCTACACCTTC. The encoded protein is CAWSQWTGRGYTF.

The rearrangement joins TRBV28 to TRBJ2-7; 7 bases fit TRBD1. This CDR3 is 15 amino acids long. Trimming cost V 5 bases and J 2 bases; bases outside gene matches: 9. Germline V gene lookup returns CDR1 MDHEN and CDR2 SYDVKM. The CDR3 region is CASSHIMGQTYEQYF. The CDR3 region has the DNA TGTGCCAGCAGTCACATAATGGGACAGACCTACGAGCAGTACTTC. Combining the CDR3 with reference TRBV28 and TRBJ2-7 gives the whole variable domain DVKVTQSSRYLVKRTGEKVFLECVQDMDHENMFWYRQDPGLGLRLIYFSYDVKMKEKGDIPEGYSVSREKKERFSLILESASTNQTSMYLCASSHIMGQTYEQYFGPGTRLTVT.

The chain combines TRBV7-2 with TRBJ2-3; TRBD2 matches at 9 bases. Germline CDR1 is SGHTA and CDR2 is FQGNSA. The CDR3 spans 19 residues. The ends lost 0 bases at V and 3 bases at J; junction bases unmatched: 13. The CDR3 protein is CASSLAPALAGYGTDTQYF. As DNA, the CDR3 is TGTGCCAGCAGCTTAGCTCCCGCTCTAGCGGGGTATGGGACAGATACGCAGTATTTT.

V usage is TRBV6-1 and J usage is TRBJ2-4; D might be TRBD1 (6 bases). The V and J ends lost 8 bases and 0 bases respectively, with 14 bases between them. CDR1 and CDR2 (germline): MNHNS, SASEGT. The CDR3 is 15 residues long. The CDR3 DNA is TGTGCCAGCGAATCAGGGGTCCGAGCCAAAAACATTCAGTACTTC. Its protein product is CASESGVRAKNIQYF.

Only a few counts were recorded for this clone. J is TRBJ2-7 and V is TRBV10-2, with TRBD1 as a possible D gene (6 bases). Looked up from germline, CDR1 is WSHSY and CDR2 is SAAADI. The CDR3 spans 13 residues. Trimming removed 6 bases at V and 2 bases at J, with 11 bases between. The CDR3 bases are TGCGCCAGCAGGGACAGTACCCCCTACGAGCAGTACTTC. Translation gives CASRDSTPYEQYF.

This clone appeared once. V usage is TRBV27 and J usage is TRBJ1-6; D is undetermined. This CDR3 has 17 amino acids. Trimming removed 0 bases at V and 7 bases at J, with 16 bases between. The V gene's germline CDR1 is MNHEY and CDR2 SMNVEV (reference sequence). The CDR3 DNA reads TGTGCCAGCAGTTTATCGTGGAAGAGTAGCACCAATTCACCCCTCCACTTT. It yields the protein CASSLSWKSSTNSPLHF.